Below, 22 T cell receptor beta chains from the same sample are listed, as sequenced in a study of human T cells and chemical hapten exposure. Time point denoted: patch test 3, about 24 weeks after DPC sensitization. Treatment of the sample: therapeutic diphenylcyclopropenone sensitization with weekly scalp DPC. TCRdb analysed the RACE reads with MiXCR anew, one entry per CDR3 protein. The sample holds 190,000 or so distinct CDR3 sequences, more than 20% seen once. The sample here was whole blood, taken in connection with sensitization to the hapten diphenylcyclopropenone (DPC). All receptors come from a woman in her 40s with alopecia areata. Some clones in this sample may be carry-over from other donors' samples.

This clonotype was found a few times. CDR3 sequence reads: CASRVMNTGELFF. CDR3 nucleotides: TGTGCCAGTAGGGTAATGAACACCGGGGAGCTGTTTTTT. The rearrangement uses TRBV19 and TRBJ2-2, with no clear D. The CDR3 runs 13 residues. Trimming shortened V by 6 bases and J by 1 base, and 6 bases separated the two germline ends. CDR1 and CDR2 (germline): LNHDA, SQIVND (reference sequence).

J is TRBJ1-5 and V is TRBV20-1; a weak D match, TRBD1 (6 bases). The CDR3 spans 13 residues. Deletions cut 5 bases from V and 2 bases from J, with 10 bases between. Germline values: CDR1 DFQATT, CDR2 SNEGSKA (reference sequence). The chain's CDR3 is CSAYRDGNQPQHF. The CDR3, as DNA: TGCAGTGCTTACAGGGACGGCAATCAGCCCCAGCATTTT.

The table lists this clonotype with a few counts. CDR3 bases: TGTGCCAGCCAGGGGGAGGTCGATGAGCAGTTCTTC. Protein sequence: CASQGEVDEQFF. The V gene is TRBV6-5, the J gene TRBJ2-1; D possibly corresponds to TRBD1 (7 bases). Trimming took off 8 bases at V and 8 bases at J, with 13 bases between the two ends. The CDR3 contains 12 residues. The germline V gene encodes CDR1 MNHEY and CDR2 SVGAGI.

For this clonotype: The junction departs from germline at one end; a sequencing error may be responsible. The DNA for the CDR3 is TGTGCCAGCAGTAGAAGCCCCTTAGGAACCCACCTCTTC. This encodes CASSRSPLGTHLF. This chain joins TRBV25-1 and TRBJ2-1; D is ambiguous. The CDR3 is 13 residues long. The germline CDR1 and CDR2 sequences are MGHDK and SYGVNS.

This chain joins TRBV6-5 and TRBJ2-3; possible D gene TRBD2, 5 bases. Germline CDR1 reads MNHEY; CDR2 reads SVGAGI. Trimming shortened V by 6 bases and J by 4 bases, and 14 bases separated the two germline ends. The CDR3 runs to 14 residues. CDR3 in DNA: TGTGCCAGCAGCCGGGAAGTGCGGCCAGATACGCAGTATTTT. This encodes CASSREVRPDTQYF.

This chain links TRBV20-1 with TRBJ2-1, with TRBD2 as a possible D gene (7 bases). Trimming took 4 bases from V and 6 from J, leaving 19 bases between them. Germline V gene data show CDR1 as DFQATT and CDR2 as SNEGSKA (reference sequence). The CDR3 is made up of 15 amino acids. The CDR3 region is CSATNRGRAINEQFF. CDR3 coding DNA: TGCAGTGCTACCAATAGGGGGAGGGCTATCAATGAGCAGTTCTTC.

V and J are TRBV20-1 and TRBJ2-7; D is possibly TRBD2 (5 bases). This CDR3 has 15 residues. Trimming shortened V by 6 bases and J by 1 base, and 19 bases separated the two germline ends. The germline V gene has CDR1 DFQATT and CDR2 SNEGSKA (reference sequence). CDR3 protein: CSAGSGGVGSYEQYF. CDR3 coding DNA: TGCAGTGCAGGGAGTGGTGGGGTGGGTTCCTACGAGCAGTACTTC.

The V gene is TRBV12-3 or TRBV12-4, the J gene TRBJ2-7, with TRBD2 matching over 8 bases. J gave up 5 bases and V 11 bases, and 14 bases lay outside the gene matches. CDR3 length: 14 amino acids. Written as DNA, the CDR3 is TGTGCCGGTTTCCCGGGGGGGGGTTTACACGAGCAGTACTTC. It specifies CAGFPGGGLHEQYF.

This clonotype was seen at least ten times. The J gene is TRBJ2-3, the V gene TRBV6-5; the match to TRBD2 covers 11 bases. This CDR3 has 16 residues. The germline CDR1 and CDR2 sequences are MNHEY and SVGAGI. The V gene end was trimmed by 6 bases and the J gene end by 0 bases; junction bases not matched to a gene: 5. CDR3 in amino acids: CASSRRLAGSTDTQYF. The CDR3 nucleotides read TGTGCCAGCAGCCGTCGACTAGCGGGAAGCACAGATACGCAGTATTTT.

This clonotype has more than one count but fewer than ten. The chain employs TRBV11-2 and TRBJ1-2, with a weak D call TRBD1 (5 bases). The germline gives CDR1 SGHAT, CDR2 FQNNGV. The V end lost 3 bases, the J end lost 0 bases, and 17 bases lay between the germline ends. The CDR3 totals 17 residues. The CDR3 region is CASSFRNPGAANYGYTF. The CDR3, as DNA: TGTGCCAGCAGCTTCCGAAATCCCGGGGCTGCTAACTATGGCTACACCTTC.

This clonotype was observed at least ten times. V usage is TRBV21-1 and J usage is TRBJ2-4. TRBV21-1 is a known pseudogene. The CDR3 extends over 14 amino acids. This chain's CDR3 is CASSGDKAKNIQYF. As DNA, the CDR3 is TGTGCCAGCAGTGGAGACAAGGCCAAAAACATTCAGTACTTC.

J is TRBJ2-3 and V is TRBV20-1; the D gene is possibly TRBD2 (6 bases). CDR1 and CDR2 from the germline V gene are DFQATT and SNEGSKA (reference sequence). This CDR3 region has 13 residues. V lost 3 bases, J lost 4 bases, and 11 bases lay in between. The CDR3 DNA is TGCAGTGCTAGGGGGGGTTACGCAGATACGCAGTATTTT. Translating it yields CSARGGYADTQYF.

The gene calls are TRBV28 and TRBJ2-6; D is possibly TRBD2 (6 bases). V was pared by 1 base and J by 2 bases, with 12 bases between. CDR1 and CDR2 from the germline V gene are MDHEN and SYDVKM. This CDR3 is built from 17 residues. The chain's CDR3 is CASSLLAGRTGANVLTF. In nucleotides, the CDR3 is TGTGCCAGCAGTTTATTAGCAGGGAGGACTGGGGCCAACGTCCTGACTTTC.

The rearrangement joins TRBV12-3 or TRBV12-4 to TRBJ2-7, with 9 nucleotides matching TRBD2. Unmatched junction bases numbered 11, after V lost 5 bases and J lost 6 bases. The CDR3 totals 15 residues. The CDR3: CASSPAGSGRFEQYF. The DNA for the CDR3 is TGTGCCAGCAGTCCTGCGGGTAGCGGGAGATTCGAGCAGTACTTC.

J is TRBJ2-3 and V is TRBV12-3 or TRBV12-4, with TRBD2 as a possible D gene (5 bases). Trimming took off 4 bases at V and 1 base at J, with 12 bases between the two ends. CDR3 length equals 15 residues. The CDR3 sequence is CASSSTRFGTDTQYF. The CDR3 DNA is TGTGCCAGCAGTTCCACTAGGTTCGGCACAGATACGCAGTATTTT.

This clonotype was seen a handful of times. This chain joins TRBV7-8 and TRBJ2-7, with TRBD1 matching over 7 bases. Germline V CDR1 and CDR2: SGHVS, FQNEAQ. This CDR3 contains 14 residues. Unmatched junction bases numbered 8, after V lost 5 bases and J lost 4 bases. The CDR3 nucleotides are TGTGCCAGCAGCCCAGACAGGGTCGGATACGAGCAGTACTTC. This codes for CASSPDRVGYEQYF.

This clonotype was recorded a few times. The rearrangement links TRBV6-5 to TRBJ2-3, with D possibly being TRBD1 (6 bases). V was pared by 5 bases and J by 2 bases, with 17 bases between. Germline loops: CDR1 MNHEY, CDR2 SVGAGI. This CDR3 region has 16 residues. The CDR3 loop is CASSPLPGQTTDTQYF. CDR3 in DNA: TGTGCCAGCAGTCCCCTGCCCGGACAGACCACAGATACGCAGTATTTT.

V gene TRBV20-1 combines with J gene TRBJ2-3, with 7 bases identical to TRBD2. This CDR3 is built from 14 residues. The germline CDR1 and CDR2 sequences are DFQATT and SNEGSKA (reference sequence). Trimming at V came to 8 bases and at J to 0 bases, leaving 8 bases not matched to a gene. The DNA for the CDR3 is TGCAGTTGTTACCCTAGCGGAAGCACAGATACGCAGTATTTT. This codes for CSCYPSGSTDTQYF.

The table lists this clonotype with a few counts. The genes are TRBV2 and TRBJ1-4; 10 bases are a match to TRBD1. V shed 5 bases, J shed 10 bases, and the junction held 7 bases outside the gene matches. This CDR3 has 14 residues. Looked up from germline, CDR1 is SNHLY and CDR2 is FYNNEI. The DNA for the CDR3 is TGTGCCAGCAGTCCTGACAGGGGGCGCGGAAAACTGTTTTTT. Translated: CASSPDRGRGKLFF.

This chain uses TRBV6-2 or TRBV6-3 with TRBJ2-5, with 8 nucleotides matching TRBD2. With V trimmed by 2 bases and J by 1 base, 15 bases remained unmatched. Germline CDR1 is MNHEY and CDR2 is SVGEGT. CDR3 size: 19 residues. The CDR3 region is CASSYGPQAGEYFQETQYF. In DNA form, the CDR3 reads TGTGCCAGCAGTTACGGCCCTCAAGCGGGAGAGTATTTCCAAGAGACCCAGTACTTC.

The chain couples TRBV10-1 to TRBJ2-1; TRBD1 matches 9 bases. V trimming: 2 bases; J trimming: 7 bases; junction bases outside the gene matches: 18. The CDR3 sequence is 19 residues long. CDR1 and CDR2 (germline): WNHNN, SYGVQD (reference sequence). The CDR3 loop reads CASSERDRVSKVVSNEQFF. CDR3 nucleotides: TGCGCCAGCAGTGAGAGGGACAGGGTTTCGAAGGTCGTAAGTAATGAGCAGTTCTTC.

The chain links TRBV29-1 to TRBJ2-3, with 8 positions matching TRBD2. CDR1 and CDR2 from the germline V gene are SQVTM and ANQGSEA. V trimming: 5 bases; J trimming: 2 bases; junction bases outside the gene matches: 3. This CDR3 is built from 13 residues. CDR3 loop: CSVYGRATDTQYF. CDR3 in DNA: TGCAGCGTTTACGGGAGGGCCACAGATACGCAGTATTTT.